Listed here are 16 T cell receptor beta chains from one sample, sequenced in a study of control samples from healthy donors and cancer patients. The assay was immunoSEQ multiplex PCR, and TCRdb's table has in-frame clones only and misses some. The sample includes about 74,000 clones, roughly 84% of them seen just once. Sequencing input: blood. These receptors were obtained from a woman in her fifties or sixties in good health.

The chain employs TRBV11-2 and TRBJ2-7; D is unresolved. In germline, CDR1 is SGHAT, CDR2 FQNNGV. The CDR3 extends over 15 amino acids. V lost 5 bases to trimming and J lost 2 bases, with 16 bases between them. The CDR3 region is CASSPSRVIPYEQYF. CDR3 coding DNA: TGTGCCAGCAGCCCCTCCCGGGTTATTCCCTACGAGCAGTACTTC.

The gene calls are TRBV11-3 and TRBJ2-1; D is uncertain. This CDR3 region has 13 residues. Germline V lookup: CDR1 SGHNT, CDR2 YENEEA. Between the trimmed V and J ends, which lost 5 bases and 4 bases, there was a span of 9 bases. Written as DNA, the CDR3 is TGTGCCAGCAGCACGACTCCTTACAATGAGCAGTTCTTC. Protein product: CASSTTPYNEQFF. Full variable domain (rest looked up from reference TRBV11-3 and TRBJ2-1): EAGVVQSPRYKIIEKKQPVAFWCNPISGHNTLYWYLQNLGQGPELLIRYENEEAVDDSQLPKDRFSAERLKGVDSTLKIQPAELGDSAVYLCASSTTPYNEQFFGPGTRLTVL.

This chain links TRBV7-9 with TRBJ2-7; D remains unclear. The CDR3 loop spans 16 amino acids. Germline CDR1 reads SEHNR; CDR2 reads FQNEAQ (reference sequence). The V and J ends lost 1 base and 0 bases respectively, with 13 bases between them. CDR3 region: CASSLGSPRSSYEQYF. The CDR3 coding sequence is TGTGCCAGCAGCTTAGGGTCACCCCGAAGCTCCTACGAGCAGTACTTC. Using reference TRBV7-9 and TRBJ2-7 for the parts outside the CDR3, the full variable domain is DTGVSQNPRHKITKRGQNVTFRCDPISEHNRLYWYRQTLGQGPEFLTYFQNEAQLEKSRLLSDRFSAERPKGSFSTLEIQRTEQGDSAMYLCASSLGSPRSSYEQYFGPGTRLTVT.

The chain uses TRBV6-5 and TRBJ1-2, with TRBD1 as a possible D gene (6 bases). Trimming removed 8 bases at V and 9 bases at J, with 13 bases between. Germline V CDR1 and CDR2: MNHEY, SVGAGI. The CDR3 covers 11 residues. The CDR3 loop is CASSEGVSYTF. The CDR3, as DNA: TGTGCCAGCTCGGAGGGGGTGAGCTACACCTTC.

This clone showed up just a few times. The chain has TRBV13 and TRBJ2-7; TRBD2 matches at 7 bases. Germline V gene lookup returns CDR1 PRHDT and CDR2 FYEKMQ (reference sequence). The CDR3 covers 13 residues. Germline trimming cut 5 bases from V and 7 bases from J; bases unmatched to any gene: 8. The CDR3 loop reads CASSAQRGREQYF. In nucleotides, the CDR3 is TGTGCCAGCAGCGCCCAGCGGGGTAGAGAGCAGTACTTC.

J is TRBJ1-3 and V is TRBV21-1; TRBD1, as called in the table, went unchecked against the DNA. TRBV21-1 is recorded as a pseudogene. There are 19 residues in the CDR3. The CDR3 spells CASSKEGKLQAIDSNTIYF. The CDR3 coding sequence is TGTGCCAGCAGCAAAGAGGGGAAATTACAGGCCATAGACTCAAACACCATATATTTT.

The chain recombines TRBV7-9 with TRBJ2-7, with D possibly matching TRBD1 (6 bases). In germline, CDR1 is SEHNR, CDR2 FQNEAQ (reference sequence). The ends were cut back, 1 base at V and 2 bases at J, with 15 bases in the middle. This CDR3 has 16 amino acids. The CDR3 sequence: CASSLGQGRITYEQYF. CDR3 bases: TGTGCCAGCAGCTTAGGGCAGGGGCGGATTACCTACGAGCAGTACTTC.

This clone was observed once. The chain has TRBV28 and TRBJ1-2, with D possibly being TRBD1 (6 bases). V was shortened by 3 bases and J by 7 bases, with 12 bases between the two germline ends. Germline-derived CDR1 and CDR2 are MDHEN and SYDVKM. The CDR3 spans 13 residues. The CDR3 DNA reads as TGTGCCAGCAGTTTGAGTGGGGGCGGTGGCTACACCTTC. Its protein product is CASSLSGGGGYTF.

The chain couples TRBV2 to TRBJ1-2; maybe TRBD1 (6 bases). The CDR3 extends over 13 amino acids. Trimming took off 3 bases at V and 12 bases at J, with 17 bases between the two ends. The V gene's germline CDR1 is SNHLY and CDR2 FYNNEI. The CDR3 sequence is CASSDTGFGSNTF. The CDR3 nucleotides read TGTGCCAGCAGTGACACAGGGTTTGGATCCAACACCTTC.

This chain joins TRBV5-4 and TRBJ2-1; D ambiguous. The germline V and J ends were trimmed by 0 bases and 2 bases, with 6 bases remaining between them. Germline lookup yields CDR1 SGHNT and CDR2 YYREEE (reference sequence). CDR3 length: 14 amino acids. CDR3 residues: CASSLAVPYNEQFF. The CDR3 DNA reads TGTGCCAGCAGCTTGGCGGTACCCTACAATGAGCAGTTCTTC.

This clone was seen only a few times. The V and J genes are TRBV2 and TRBJ1-1; D is unclear. There are 13 residues in the CDR3. Trimming removed 4 bases from V and 11 bases from J, with 17 bases in between. CDR1 is SNHLY and CDR2 is FYNNEI in the germline V gene. CDR3 DNA sequence: TGTGCCAGCAGTGGGTTTTCGTCAGGTGAGGCTTTCTTT. Its translation: CASSGFSSGEAFF.

The chain carries TRBV29-1 and TRBJ1-6; D gene ambiguous. Per germline, CDR1 SQVTM and CDR2 ANQGSEA. The CDR3 covers 10 residues. Trimming removed 5 bases at V and 9 bases at J, with 5 bases between. CDR3 in amino acids: CSVLISPLHF. DNA of the CDR3: TGCAGCGTTCTTATTTCACCCCTCCACTTT.

The chain has TRBV11-2 and TRBJ1-2; D uncertain. The CDR3 totals 12 residues. V lost 5 bases and J 6 bases, leaving 10 bases between the germline ends. Germline V gives CDR1 SGHAT, CDR2 FQNNGV. Here the CDR3 reads CASSSIGDGYTF. In DNA form, the CDR3 reads TGTGCCAGCAGCAGTATCGGAGATGGCTACACCTTC.

The chain employs TRBV2 and TRBJ1-3; D not certain. Germline CDR1 reads SNHLY; CDR2 reads FYNNEI. The CDR3 contains 15 residues. V was cut by 6 bases and J by 0 bases, with 12 bases left in between. The CDR3 DNA follows: TGTGCCAGCAGCCCGGACGCCAGCTCTGGAAACACCATATATTTT. Encoded protein: CASSPDASSGNTIYF.

V and J are TRBV6-6 and TRBJ2-7; TRBD1 aligns across 7 bases. The ends lost 7 bases at V and 3 bases at J; junction bases unmatched: 9. CDR1 and CDR2 (germline): MNHNY, SVGAGI (reference sequence). CDR3 size: 14 residues. The CDR3 DNA sequence: TGTGCCAGCACCCTAAGAGGGGGCGACTACGAGCAGTACTTC. Its protein is CASTLRGGDYEQYF.

The V call is TRBV6-6, the J call TRBJ2-3; TRBD2 agrees at 9 bases. The CDR3 has 15 amino acids. In germline, CDR1 is MNHNY, CDR2 SVGAGI (reference sequence). Losses at the gene ends were 2 bases for V and 3 bases for J; bases not matched to a gene: 3. CDR3 sequence (DNA): TGTGCCAGCAGTTACAGCGCGGGGGGGACAGATACGCAGTATTTT. Translating it yields CASSYSAGGTDTQYF.